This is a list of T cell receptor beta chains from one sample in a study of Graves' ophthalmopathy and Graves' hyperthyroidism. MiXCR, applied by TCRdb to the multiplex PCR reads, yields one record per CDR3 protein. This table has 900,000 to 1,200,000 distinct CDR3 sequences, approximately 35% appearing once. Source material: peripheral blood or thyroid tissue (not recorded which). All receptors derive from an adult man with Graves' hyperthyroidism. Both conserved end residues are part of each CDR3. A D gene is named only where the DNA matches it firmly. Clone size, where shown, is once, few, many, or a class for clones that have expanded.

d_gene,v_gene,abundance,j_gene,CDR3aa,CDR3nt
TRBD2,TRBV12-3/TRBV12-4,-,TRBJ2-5,CASRTGTSGTQYF,TGTGCCAGCAGGACCGGGACTAGCGGGACCCAGTACTTC
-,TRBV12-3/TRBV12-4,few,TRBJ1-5,CASSSAGHLSPQHF,TGTGCCAGCAGTTCCGCGGGGCACCTCAGCCCCCAGCATTTT
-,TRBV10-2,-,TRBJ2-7,CASSHRGTVEQYF,TGTGCCAGCAGCCATCGTGGGACCGTCGAGCAGTACTTC
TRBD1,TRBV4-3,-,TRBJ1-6,CASSRIPGQGSNNSPLHF,TGCGCCAGCAGCCGGATACCGGGACAGGGGTCAAATAATTCACCCCTCCACTTT
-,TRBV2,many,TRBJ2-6,CASTDGVVNVLTF,TGTGCCAGCACGGACGGCGTGGTCAACGTCCTGACTTTC
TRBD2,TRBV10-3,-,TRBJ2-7,CATGTSGRSSYEQYF,TGTGCTACCGGGACTAGCGGTAGGAGCTCCTACGAGCAGTACTTC
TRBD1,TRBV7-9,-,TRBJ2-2,CASSKSRTGGFTGELFF,TGTGCCAGCAGCAAATCGAGGACAGGGGGATTCACCGGGGAGCTGTTTTTT
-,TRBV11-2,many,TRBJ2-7,CASSLDGQAYEQYF,TGTGCCAGCAGCTTAGATGGACAAGCCTACGAGCAGTACTTC
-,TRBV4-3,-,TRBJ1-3,CASSQDPGGNSGNTIYF,TGCGCCAGCAGCCAAGATCCTGGGGGGAACTCTGGAAACACCATATATTTT
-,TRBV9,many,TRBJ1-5,CASSPHLGNQPQHF,TGTGCCAGCAGCCCCCATCTCGGCAATCAGCCCCAGCATTTT
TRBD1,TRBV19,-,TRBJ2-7,CASQGQRYEQYF,TGTGCCAGCCAGGGACAGAGATACGAGCAGTACTTC
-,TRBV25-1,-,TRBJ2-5,CASSADRRGQETQYF,TGTGCCAGCAGTGCGGACAGAAGGGGACAAGAGACCCAGTACTTC
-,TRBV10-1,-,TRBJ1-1,CASSAIPNRDTEAFF,TGCGCCAGCAGTGCGATCCCCAACCGGGACACTGAAGCTTTCTTT
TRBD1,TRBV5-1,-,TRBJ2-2,CASSFNRGNTGELFF,TGCGCCAGCAGCTTTAACAGGGGGAACACCGGGGAGCTGTTTTTT
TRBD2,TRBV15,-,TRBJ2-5,CATSSGAGGAQYF,TGTGCCACCAGCAGTGGGGCGGGGGGGGCCCAGTACTTC